This TCR beta chain was observed in a study of long-term antiretroviral therapy in people with HIV. Runs used v3.0 of the immunoSEQ assay and were done at survey level. TCRdb's copy holds only in-frame clones and misses some; the assay was immunoSEQ multiplex PCR. Among approximately 11,000 clones listed, 76% were seen once. Study-wide results and caveats: Pre-ART expanded clones dominated the repertoire at every time point.

This clone has just a few counts. Its antigen is undetermined. This CDR3 region has 17 residues. With 5 bases removed from V and 2 bases from J, the gap between germline ends came to 22 bases. Germline V gene lookup returns CDR1 SGHRS and CDR2 YFSETQ. Material: unsorted PBMCs, obtained at the start of antiretroviral therapy, before treatment. The sequence was collected from a man aged 30-40 years with HIV. This chain joins TRBV5-1 and TRBJ2-5; weak D call: TRBD2 (6 bases). CDR3 sequence: CASREGFLGAAQETQYF. DNA for the CDR3: TGCGCCAGCAGGGAGGGGTTCCTAGGGGCGGCACAAGAGACCCAGTACTTC.